Presented here are 11 T cell receptor beta chains from one specimen sequenced in a study of blood T cell repertoires in COVID-19. Generated by immunoSEQ multiplex PCR, the TCRdb table keeps only in-frame clones and is missing some. The sample records about 300,000 clones, more than 70% being singletons. The sequenced sample consisted of peripheral blood. These receptors were obtained from a woman aged 45-60 years with acute or convalescent COVID-19.

The chain couples TRBV7-9 to TRBJ1-2; a possible D gene is TRBD1 (6 bases). Germline V CDR1 and CDR2: SEHNR, FQNEAQ (reference sequence). This CDR3 is 14 amino acids long. Between the trimmed V and J ends, which lost 5 bases and 5 bases, there was a span of 15 bases. Here the CDR3 reads CASSPLRGLYGYTF. In nucleotides, the CDR3 is TGTGCCAGCAGCCCCTTGAGGGGGTTGTATGGCTACACCTTC.

V and J are TRBV7-2 and TRBJ2-1, with 11 bases that match TRBD2. Germline-derived CDR1 and CDR2 are SGHTA and FQGNSA. V lost 1 base, J lost 6 bases, and 5 bases stayed unmatched. The CDR3 totals 16 residues. The CDR3 DNA is TGTGCCAGCAGCTTAGTTGGGACTAGCGGCGTCAATGAGCAGTTCTTC. Translating gives CASSLVGTSGVNEQFF. Together with reference TRBV7-2 and TRBJ2-1, the CDR3 gives the full variable domain: GAGVSQSPSNKVTEKGKDVELRCDPISGHTALYWYRQSLGQGLEFLIYFQGNSAPDKSGLPSDRFSAERTGGSVSTLTIQRTQQEDSAVYLCASSLVGTSGVNEQFFGPGTRLTVL.

The V gene is TRBV10-3, the J gene TRBJ1-1, with unresolved D. The V end lost 6 bases, the J end lost 1 base, and 3 bases lay between the germline ends. The germline V gene encodes CDR1 ENHRY and CDR2 SYGVKD. This CDR3 is built from 11 residues. CDR3: CAISQNTEAFF. CDR3 nucleotide sequence: TGTGCCATCAGCCAGAACACTGAAGCTTTCTTT.

The chain carries TRBV7-9 and TRBJ1-4; TRBD1 matches 9 bases. CDR3 length: 14 residues. V shed 3 bases, J shed 8 bases, and the junction held 4 bases outside the gene matches. Germline CDR1 reads SEHNR; CDR2 reads FQNEAQ (reference sequence). The CDR3 nucleotides read TGTGCCAGCAGCTTTAGGACAGGGGTCGAAAAACTGTTTTTT. Residues: CASSFRTGVEKLFF.

The V call is TRBV2, the J call TRBJ1-3, with D hard to call. Trimming pared 3 bases from V and 0 bases from J, leaving 9 bases between. CDR1 is SNHLY and CDR2 is FYNNEI in the germline V gene. This CDR3 is 15 amino acids long. The DNA of the CDR3 is TGTGCCAGCAGTGAGGGGAGACGCTCTGGAAACACCATATATTTT. Its translation is CASSEGRRSGNTIYF.

The rearrangement links TRBV9 to TRBJ2-3; no firm D call. This CDR3 comprises 13 residues. V was pared by 0 bases and J by 2 bases, with 4 bases between. CDR1 SGDLS and CDR2 YYNGEE come from the germline V gene. DNA of the CDR3: TGTGCCAGCAGCGTAGATATCACAGATACGCAGTATTTT. It specifies CASSVDITDTQYF. The variable domain in full, with the rest retrieved from reference TRBV9 and TRBJ2-3, is DSGVTQTPKHLITATGQRVTLRCSPRSGDLSVYWYQQSLDQGLQFLIQYYNGEERAKGNILERFSAQQFPDLHSELNLSSLELGDSALYFCASSVDITDTQYFGPGTRLTVL.

The chain links TRBV30 to TRBJ1-2; D possibly corresponds to TRBD1 (5 bases). This CDR3 has 12 amino acids. V lost 5 bases and J 8 bases, leaving 15 bases between the germline ends. Looked up from germline, CDR1 is GTSNPN and CDR2 is SVGIG (reference sequence). DNA of the CDR3: TGTGCCTGGCATTGGGGCGCGGGAGGCTACACCTTC. Its translation is CAWHWGAGGYTF.

The chain combines TRBV7-9 with TRBJ2-1, with 8 bases identical to TRBD2. The V gene end was trimmed by 5 bases and the J gene end by 0 bases; junction bases not matched to a gene: 3. The V gene's germline CDR1 is SEHNR and CDR2 FQNEAQ (reference sequence). The CDR3 extends over 15 amino acids. CDR3 sequence: CASSRGGSSYNEQFF. For the CDR3, the DNA is TGTGCCAGCAGCCGGGGGGGTAGCTCCTACAATGAGCAGTTCTTC.

The rearrangement links TRBV5-1 to TRBJ2-7, with 12 bases aligning to TRBD1. Trimming took 4 bases from V and 7 from J; bases not matched to a gene: 9. CDR3 length equals 15 residues. The germline CDR1 and CDR2 sequences are SGHRS and YFSETQ. The CDR3 loop reads CASSGWGQGAREQYF. As DNA, the CDR3 is TGCGCCAGCAGCGGGTGGGGACAGGGGGCGCGGGAGCAGTACTTC.

The rearrangement uses TRBV28 and TRBJ2-7, with unresolved D. CDR1 is MDHEN and CDR2 is SYDVKM in the germline V gene. The V gene lost 8 bases and the J gene lost 6 bases, with 11 bases spanning the gap. CDR3 size: 11 residues. CDR3 sequence (DNA): TGTGCCAGCCAAAGAGAGAGCGAGCAGTACTTC. Protein: CASQRESEQYF.

The gene calls are TRBV4-3 and TRBJ2-2, with D unresolved. Trimming took off 3 bases at V and 8 bases at J, with 7 bases between the two ends. Germline lookup yields CDR1 LGHNA and CDR2 YSLEER. CDR3 size: 12 residues. CDR3 in amino acids: CASSHQLGELFF. CDR3 nucleotide sequence: TGCGCCAGCAGCCACCAACTGGGGGAGCTGTTTTTT.